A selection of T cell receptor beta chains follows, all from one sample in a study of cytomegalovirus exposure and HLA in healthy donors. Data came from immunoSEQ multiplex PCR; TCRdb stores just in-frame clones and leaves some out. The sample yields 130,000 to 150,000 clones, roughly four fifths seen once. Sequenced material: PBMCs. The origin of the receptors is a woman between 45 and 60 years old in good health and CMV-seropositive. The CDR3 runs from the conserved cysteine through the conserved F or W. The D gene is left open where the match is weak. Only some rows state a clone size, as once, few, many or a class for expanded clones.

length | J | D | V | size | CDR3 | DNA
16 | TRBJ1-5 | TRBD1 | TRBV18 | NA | CASSPGQEKSNQPQHF | TGTGCCAGCTCACCTGGACAGGAGAAGAGCAATCAGCCCCAGCATTTT
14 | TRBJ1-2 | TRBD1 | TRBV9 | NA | CASRRQGDGYGYTF | TGTGCCAGCAGAAGACAGGGGGATGGCTATGGCTACACCTTC
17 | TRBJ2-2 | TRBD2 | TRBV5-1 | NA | CASSTRLAGAVTGELFF | TGCGCCAGCAGCACACGACTAGCGGGGGCCGTGACCGGGGAGCTGTTTTTT
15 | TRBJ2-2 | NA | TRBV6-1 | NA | CASSEFGGQAGELFF | TGTGCCAGCAGTGAATTTGGGGGCCAGGCCGGGGAGCTGTTTTTT
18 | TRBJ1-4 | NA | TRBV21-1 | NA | CASSKDCGQGMTNEKLFF | TGTGCCAGCAGCAAAGATTGCGGACAGGGGATGACTAATGAAAAACTGTTTTTT
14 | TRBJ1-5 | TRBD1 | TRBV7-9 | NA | CASSLATGGSAQHF | TGTGCCAGCAGCTTAGCGACAGGGGGTTCGGCCCAGCATTTT
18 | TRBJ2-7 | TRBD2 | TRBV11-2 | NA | CASSTRRTTSQESYEQYF | TGTGCCAGCAGCACCAGACGTACGACTAGCCAGGAATCCTACGAGCAGTACTTC
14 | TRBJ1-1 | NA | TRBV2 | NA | CASSRTGGNTEAFF | TGTGCCAGCAGTCGAACAGGCGGGAACACTGAAGCTTTCTTT
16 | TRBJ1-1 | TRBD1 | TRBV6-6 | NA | CASRRGQGAIGTEAFF | TGTGCCAGCAGACGCGGACAGGGGGCTATTGGCACTGAAGCTTTCTTT
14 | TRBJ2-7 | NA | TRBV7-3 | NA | CASSPGWGVGEQYF | TGTGCCAGCAGCCCCGGATGGGGGGTTGGGGAGCAGTACTTC
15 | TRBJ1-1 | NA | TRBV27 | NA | CASSLSGTLSTEAFF | TGTGCCAGCAGTTTATCGGGGACACTTTCCACTGAAGCTTTCTTT
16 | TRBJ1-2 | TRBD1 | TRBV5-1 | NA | CASSQNDFRGQGGYTF | TGCGCCAGCAGCCAGAACGACTTCAGGGGGCAGGGTGGCTACACCTTC
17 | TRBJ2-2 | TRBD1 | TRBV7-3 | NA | CASSFLGQGISAGELFF | TGTGCCAGCAGCTTCCTAGGACAGGGTATATCCGCCGGGGAGCTGTTTTTT
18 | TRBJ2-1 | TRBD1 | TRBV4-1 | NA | CASSQDVWTGISYNEQFF | TGCGCCAGCAGCCAAGATGTTTGGACAGGGATCTCCTACAATGAGCAGTTCTTC
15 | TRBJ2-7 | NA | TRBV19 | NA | CASRTQGGGLYEQYF | TGTGCCAGTCGGACGCAAGGGGGGGGTTTGTACGAGCAGTACTTC
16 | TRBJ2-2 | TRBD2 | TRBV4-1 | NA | CASSQVRGGETGELFF | TGCGCCAGCAGCCAGGTTCGGGGGGGCGAGACCGGGGAGCTGTTTTTT
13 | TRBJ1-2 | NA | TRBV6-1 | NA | CASSEATGPRYTF | TGTGCCAGCAGTGAAGCCACGGGTCCCCGCTACACCTTC
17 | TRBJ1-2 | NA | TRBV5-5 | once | CASSSAYLVLGAYGYTF | TGTGCCAGCAGCTCGGCGTACCTCGTATTGGGGGCGTATGGCTACACCTTC
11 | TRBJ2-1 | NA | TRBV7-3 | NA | CASSFGNEQFF | TGTGCCAGCAGCTTCGGGAATGAGCAGTTCTTC
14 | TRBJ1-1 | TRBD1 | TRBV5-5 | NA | CASSLRQGGTEAFF | TGTGCCAGCAGCCTCCGACAGGGCGGCACTGAAGCTTTCTTT
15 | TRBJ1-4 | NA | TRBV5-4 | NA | CASSLGGRTNEKLFF | TGTGCCAGCAGCTTGGGTGGCAGAACTAATGAAAAACTGTTTTTT
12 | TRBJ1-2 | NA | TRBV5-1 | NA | CASSWDGSGYTF | TGCGCCAGCAGCTGGGACGGGAGCGGCTACACCTTC
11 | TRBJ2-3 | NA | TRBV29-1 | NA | CSGTLADTQYF | TGCAGCGGTACACTAGCAGATACGCAGTATTTT
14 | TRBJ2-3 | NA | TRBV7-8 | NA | CASSLAFVTDTQYF | TGTGCCAGCAGCTTAGCGTTCGTCACAGATACGCAGTATTTT